Below are 8 T cell receptor beta chains sequenced from a single sample in a study of metastatic and nonmetastatic thyroid tumors. Until they underwent thyroid surgery, no patient had received any treatment. TCRdb re-called clones from the PCR reads using MiXCR. The table records roughly 40,000 clones, under 20% of them present only once. Input material: tumor tissue. The receptor set was obtained from a female donor with papillary thyroid cancer or a benign thyroid nodule (not recorded which). Some clones in this sample may be carry-over from other donors' samples.

The V and J genes are TRBV9 and TRBJ2-6; D is ambiguous. Deletions cut 7 bases from V and 3 bases from J, with 11 bases between. The CDR3 sequence is 14 residues long. Germline CDR1 SGDLS, CDR2 YYNGEE. DNA of the CDR3: TGTGCCAGCGGTCCTGGTGATGGGGCCAACGTCCTGACTTTC. Protein sequence: CASGPGDGANVLTF.

This clone has a count of ten or more. V and J are TRBV28 and TRBJ2-5, with 7 bases matching TRBD1. Trimming took 4 bases from V and 0 from J; bases not matched to a gene: 8. This CDR3 is 16 amino acids long. Germline V gene sequence: CDR1 MDHEN, CDR2 SYDVKM. This CDR3 reads CASSSQGTVNQETQYF. Here the CDR3 DNA reads TGTGCCAGCAGTTCCCAAGGGACAGTAAACCAAGAGACCCAGTACTTC.

With respect to this clone: One end of the junction is discordant with germline, which a read error may explain. The J gene is TRBJ1-5, the V gene TRBV5-1; weak D call: TRBD1 (5 bases). The germline CDR1 and CDR2 sequences are SGHRS and YFSETQ. The CDR3 has 14 residues. The CDR3: CANSRGTRCQPQHF. In DNA form, the CDR3 reads TGCGCCAACAGCCGGGGGACCCGGTGCCAGCCCCAGCATTTT.

A note on this clone: A read error may be the cause here, since a much bigger clone is one base away. Since the CDR3 does not end with the conserved phenylalanine or tryptophan, this likely comes from a read error. This chain connects TRBV20-1 to TRBJ1-1; D is perhaps TRBD1 (6 bases). Trimming cost V 6 bases and J 8 bases, with 25 bases left between them. The CDR3 sequence is 15 residues long. CDR1 is DFQATT, CDR2 SNEGSKA, per germline (reference sequence). The chain's CDR3 is CSAENAGQTGREAFL. In DNA, the CDR3 is TGCAGTGCCGAAAACGCCGGACAGACTGGACGCGAAGCTTTCCTT.

At least ten counts were recorded for this clone. The chain is built from TRBV3-1 and TRBJ1-1; maybe TRBD1 (5 bases). Germline V gene sequence: CDR1 LGHDT, CDR2 YNNKEL (reference sequence). This CDR3 comprises 14 residues. The V end was cut by 6 bases, the J end by 6 bases, with 17 bases between. CDR3 DNA sequence: TGTGCCAGCAGTCTTGGACACGGGATATCTGAAGCTTTCTTT. Translated: CASSLGHGISEAFF.

This clone was recorded at least ten times. This may stem from a read error, because a much larger clone lies one nucleotide away. The V and J genes are TRBV20-1 and TRBJ1-3; D gene uncertain. Germline loops: CDR1 DFQATT, CDR2 SNEGSKA (reference sequence). With 1 base removed from V and 0 bases from J, the gap between germline ends came to 7 bases. This CDR3 spans 14 amino acids. The CDR3 DNA is TGCAGTGCTAGAGGTAGGACCTCTGGAAACACCATATATTTT. Translation gives CSARGRTSGNTIYF.

This clone was counted only a few times. This may be a read error, as it is one base from a much larger clone. This CDR3 is also generated by other DNA sequences in the sample. This rearrangement joins TRBV20-1 to TRBJ1-5; D call uncertain. The CDR3 sequence is 13 residues long. Germline V gene lookup returns CDR1 DFQATT and CDR2 SNEGSKA (reference sequence). CDR3 sequence reads: CSARYSSNQPQHF. The CDR3 DNA follows: TGCAGTGCTAGATACAGTAGCAATCAGCCCCAGCACTTT.

In its sample, this clone was seen a few times. The J gene is TRBJ1-5, the V gene TRBV6-1, with a possible D match to TRBD1 (5 bases). Germline loops: CDR1 MNHNS, CDR2 SASEGT. V lost 10 bases and J lost 6, with 22 bases in between. The CDR3 is made up of 15 amino acids. The CDR3 loop reads CATKGDSPRGQPQHF. CDR3 bases: TGTGCCACTAAAGGGGACTCCCCCCGGGGTCAGCCCCAGCATTTT.